This T cell receptor (beta chain) was documented in a study of beta chain features in type 1 diabetes. The CDR3 covers 16 residues. Germline-derived CDR1 and CDR2 are KGHSH and LQKENI. V lost 3 bases to trimming and J lost 1 base; unmatched junction nucleotides: 8. Since all of the isolated RNA was reverse transcribed, expressed TCRB transcripts were what got sequenced. The assay was immunoSEQ multiplex PCR, and TCRdb's table has in-frame clones only and misses some. The repertoire holds approximately 400,000 clones, with more than 13% as singletons. The sequenced sample consisted of naive CD4+ T cells from blood. The receptor comes from a young woman in good health. The rearrangement links TRBV18 to TRBJ2-5; TRBD1 aligns across 7 bases. CDR3 residues: CASSPHHRDSQETQYF. The CDR3 nucleotides read TGTGCCAGCTCACCCCACCACAGGGACAGCCAAGAGACCCAGTACTTC.